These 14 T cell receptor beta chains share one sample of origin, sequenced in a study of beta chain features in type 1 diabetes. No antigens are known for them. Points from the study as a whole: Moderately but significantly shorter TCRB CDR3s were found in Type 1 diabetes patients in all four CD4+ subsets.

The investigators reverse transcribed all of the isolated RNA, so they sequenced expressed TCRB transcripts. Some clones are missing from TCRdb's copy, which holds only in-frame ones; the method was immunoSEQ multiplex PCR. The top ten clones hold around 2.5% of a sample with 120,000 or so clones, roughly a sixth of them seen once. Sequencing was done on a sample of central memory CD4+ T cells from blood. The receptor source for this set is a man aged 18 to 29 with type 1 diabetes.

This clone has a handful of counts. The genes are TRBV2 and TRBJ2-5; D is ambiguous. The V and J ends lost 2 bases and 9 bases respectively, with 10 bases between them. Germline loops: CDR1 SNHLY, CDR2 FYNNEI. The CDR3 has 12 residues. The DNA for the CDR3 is TGTGCCAGCAGTGAATTTCGAGATCCCCAGTACTTC. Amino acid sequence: CASSEFRDPQYF. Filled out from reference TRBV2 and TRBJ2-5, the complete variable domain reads EPEVTQTPSHQVTQMGQEVILRCVPISNHLYFYWYRQILGQKVEFLVSFYNNEISEKSEIFDDQFSVERPDGSNFTLKIRSTKLEDSAMYFCASSEFRDPQYFGPGTRLLVL.

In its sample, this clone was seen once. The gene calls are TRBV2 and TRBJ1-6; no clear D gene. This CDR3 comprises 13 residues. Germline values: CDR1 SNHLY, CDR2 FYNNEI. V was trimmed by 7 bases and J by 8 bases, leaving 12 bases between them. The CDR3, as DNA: TGTGCCAGCAACCCGGGTCCTTATTCACCCCTCCACTTT. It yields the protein CASNPGPYSPLHF.

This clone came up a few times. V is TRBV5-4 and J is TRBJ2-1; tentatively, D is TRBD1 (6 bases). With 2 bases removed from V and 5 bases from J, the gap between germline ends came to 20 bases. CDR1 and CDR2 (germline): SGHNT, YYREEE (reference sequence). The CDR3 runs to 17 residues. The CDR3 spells CASSFLVSGERDNEQFF. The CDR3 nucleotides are TGTGCCAGCAGCTTCCTGGTTTCAGGGGAAAGGGACAATGAGCAGTTCTTC.

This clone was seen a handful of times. As DNA, the CDR3 is TGTGCCAGCAGCGTAGGTCGCCGAAACACTGAAGCTTTCTTT. Its protein is CASSVGRRNTEAFF. V and J are TRBV9 and TRBJ1-1; D is uncertain. The germline V gene has CDR1 SGDLS and CDR2 YYNGEE. The CDR3 totals 14 residues. With 0 bases removed from V and 2 bases from J, the gap between germline ends came to 8 bases. Complete variable domain (other parts from reference TRBV9 and TRBJ1-1): DSGVTQTPKHLITATGQRVTLRCSPRSGDLSVYWYQQSLDQGLQFLIQYYNGEERAKGNILERFSAQQFPDLHSELNLSSLELGDSALYFCASSVGRRNTEAFFGQGTRLTVV.

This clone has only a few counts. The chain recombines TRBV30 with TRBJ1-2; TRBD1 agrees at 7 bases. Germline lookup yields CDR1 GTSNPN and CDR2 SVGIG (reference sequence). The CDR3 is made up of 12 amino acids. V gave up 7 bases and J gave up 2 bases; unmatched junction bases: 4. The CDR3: CAYKTGNYGYTF. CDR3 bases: TGTGCCTATAAGACAGGGAACTATGGCTACACCTTC.

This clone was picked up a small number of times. CDR3 protein: CAWSVSLGGEKLFF. CDR3 nucleotide sequence: TGTGCCTGGAGTGTAAGCCTTGGAGGTGAAAAACTGTTTTTT. The chain has TRBV30 and TRBJ1-4, with D unresolved. Per the germline V gene, CDR1 is GTSNPN and CDR2 is SVGIG (reference sequence). V dropped 0 bases and J dropped 7 bases, with 12 bases sitting between them. This CDR3 spans 14 amino acids.

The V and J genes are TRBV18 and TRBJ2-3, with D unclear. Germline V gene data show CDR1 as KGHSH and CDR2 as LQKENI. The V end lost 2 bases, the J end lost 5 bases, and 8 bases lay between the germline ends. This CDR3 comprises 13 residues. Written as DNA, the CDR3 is TGTGCCAGCTCACCAGGGCAACAAGATACGCAGTATTTT. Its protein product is CASSPGQQDTQYF.

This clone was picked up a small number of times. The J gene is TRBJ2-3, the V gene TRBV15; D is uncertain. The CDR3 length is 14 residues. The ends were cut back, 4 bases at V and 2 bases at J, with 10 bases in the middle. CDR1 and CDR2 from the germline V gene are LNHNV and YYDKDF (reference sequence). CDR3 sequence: CATSISPSTDTQYF. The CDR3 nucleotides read TGTGCCACCAGCATTTCTCCTTCCACAGATACGCAGTATTTT.

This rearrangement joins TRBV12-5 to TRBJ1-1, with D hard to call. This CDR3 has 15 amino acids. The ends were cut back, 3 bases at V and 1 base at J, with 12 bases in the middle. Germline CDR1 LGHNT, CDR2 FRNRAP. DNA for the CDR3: TGTGCTAGTGGTTTTTACGACGGAACGAACACTGAAGCTTTCTTT. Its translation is CASGFYDGTNTEAFF.

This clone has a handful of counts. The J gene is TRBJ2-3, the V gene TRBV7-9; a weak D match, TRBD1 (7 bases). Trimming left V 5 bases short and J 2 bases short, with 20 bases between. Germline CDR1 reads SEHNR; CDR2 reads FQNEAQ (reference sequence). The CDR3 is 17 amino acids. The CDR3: CASSPQGGSFFTDTQYF. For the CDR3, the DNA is TGTGCCAGCAGCCCCCAGGGGGGCAGCTTCTTCACAGATACGCAGTATTTT. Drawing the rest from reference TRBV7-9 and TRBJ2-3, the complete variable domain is DTGVSQNPRHKITKRGQNVTFRCDPISEHNRLYWYRQTLGQGPEFLTYFQNEAQLEKSRLLSDRFSAERPKGSFSTLEIQRTEQGDSAMYLCASSPQGGSFFTDTQYFGPGTRLTVL.

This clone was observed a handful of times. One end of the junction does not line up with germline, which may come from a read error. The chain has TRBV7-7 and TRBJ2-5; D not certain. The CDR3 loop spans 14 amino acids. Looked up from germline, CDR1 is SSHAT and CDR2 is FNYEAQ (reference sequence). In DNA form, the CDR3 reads TGTGCTAGCAGCTCCCCTGCCCTTGGCCAGACCCAGTACTTC. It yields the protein CASSSPALGQTQYF. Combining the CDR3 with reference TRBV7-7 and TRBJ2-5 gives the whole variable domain GAGVSQSPRYKVTKRGQDVTLRCDPISSHATLYWYQQALGQGPEFLTYFNYEAQPDKSGLPSDRFSAERPEGSISTLTIQRTEQRDSAMYRCASSSPALGQTQYFGPGTRLLVL.

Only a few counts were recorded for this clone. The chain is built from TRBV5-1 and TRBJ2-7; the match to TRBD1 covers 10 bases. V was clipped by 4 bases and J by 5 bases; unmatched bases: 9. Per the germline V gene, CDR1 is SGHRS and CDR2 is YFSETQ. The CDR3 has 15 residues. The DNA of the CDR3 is TGCGCCAGCAGCCCTCGGGACAGGGGATCCCACGAGCAGTACTTC. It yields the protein CASSPRDRGSHEQYF. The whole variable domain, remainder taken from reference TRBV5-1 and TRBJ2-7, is KAGVTQTPRYLIKTRGQQVTLSCSPISGHRSVSWYQQTPGQGLQFLFEYFSETQRNKGNFPGRFSGRQFSNSRSEMNVSTLELGDSALYLCASSPRDRGSHEQYFGPGTRLTVT.

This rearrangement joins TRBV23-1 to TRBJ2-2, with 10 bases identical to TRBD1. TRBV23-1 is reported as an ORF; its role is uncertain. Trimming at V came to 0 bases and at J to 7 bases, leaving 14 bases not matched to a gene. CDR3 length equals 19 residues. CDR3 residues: CASSQSPDRGQRLNGELFF. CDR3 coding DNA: TGCGCCAGCAGTCAATCTCCCGACAGGGGGCAACGGCTTAACGGGGAGCTGTTTTTT.

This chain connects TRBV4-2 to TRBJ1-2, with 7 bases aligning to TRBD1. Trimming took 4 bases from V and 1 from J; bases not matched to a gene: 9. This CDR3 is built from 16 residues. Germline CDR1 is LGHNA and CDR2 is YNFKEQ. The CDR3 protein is CASSRSQGQGNYGYTF. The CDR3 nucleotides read TGTGCCAGCAGCCGATCACAGGGGCAGGGTAACTATGGCTACACCTTC.